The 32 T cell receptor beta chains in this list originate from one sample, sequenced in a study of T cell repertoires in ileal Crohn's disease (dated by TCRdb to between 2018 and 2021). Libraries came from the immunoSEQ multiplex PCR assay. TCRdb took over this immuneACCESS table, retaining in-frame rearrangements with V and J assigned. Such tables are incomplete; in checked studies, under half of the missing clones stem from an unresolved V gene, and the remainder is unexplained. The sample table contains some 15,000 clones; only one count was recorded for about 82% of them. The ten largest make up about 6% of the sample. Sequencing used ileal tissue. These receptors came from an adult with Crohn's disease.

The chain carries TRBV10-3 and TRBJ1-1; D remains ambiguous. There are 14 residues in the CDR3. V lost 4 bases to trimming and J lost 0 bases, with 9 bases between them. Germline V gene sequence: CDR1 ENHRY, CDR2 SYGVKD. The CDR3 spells CAISVALMNTEAFF. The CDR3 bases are TGTGCCATCAGTGTAGCACTCATGAACACTGAAGCTTTCTTT.

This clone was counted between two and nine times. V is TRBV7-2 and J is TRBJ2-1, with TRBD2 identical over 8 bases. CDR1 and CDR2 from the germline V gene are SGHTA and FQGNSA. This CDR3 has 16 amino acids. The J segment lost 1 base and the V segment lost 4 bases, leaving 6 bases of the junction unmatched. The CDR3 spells CASSSQAGVSYNEQFF. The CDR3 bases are TGTGCCAGCAGCTCGCAAGCGGGAGTGTCCTACAATGAGCAGTTCTTC.

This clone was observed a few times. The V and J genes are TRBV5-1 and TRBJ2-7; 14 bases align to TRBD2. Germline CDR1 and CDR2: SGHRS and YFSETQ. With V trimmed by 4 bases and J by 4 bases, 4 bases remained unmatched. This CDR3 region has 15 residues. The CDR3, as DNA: TGCGCCAGCAGCGAGGGACTAGCGGGAGTATACGAGCAGTACTTC. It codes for CASSEGLAGVYEQYF.

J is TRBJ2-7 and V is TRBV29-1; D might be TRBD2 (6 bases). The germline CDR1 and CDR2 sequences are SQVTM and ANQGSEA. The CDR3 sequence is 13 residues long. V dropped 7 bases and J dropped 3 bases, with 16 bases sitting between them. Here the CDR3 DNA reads TGCAGCGCTGCCCTGCTGGGGGGCTACGAGCAGTACTTC. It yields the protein CSAALLGGYEQYF.

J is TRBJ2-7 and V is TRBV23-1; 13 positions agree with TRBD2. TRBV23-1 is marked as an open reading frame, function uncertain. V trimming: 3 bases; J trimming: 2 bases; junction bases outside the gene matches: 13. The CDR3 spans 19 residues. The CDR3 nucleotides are TGCGCCAGCAGTCACCGTAGACTAGCGGGGGGCCCCAACCCCTACGAGCAGTACTTC. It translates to CASSHRRLAGGPNPYEQYF.

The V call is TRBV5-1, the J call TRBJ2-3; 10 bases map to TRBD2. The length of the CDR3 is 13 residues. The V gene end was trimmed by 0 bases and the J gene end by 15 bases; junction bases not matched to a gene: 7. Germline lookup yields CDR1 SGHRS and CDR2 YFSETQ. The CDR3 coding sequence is TGCGCCAGCAGCTTGGAGGGGACTAGCGTCAGATATTTT. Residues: CASSLEGTSVRYF. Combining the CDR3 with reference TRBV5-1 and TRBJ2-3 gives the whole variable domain KAGVTQTPRYLIKTRGQQVTLSCSPISGHRSVSWYQQTPGQGLQFLFEYFSETQRNKGNFPGRFSGRQFSNSRSEMNVSTLELGDSALYLCASSLEGTSVRYFGPGTRLTVL.

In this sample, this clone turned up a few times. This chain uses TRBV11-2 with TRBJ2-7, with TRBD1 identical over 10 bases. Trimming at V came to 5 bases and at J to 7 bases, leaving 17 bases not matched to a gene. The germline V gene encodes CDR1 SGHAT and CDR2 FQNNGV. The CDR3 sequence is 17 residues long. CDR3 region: CASSRGATGGAYEEQYF. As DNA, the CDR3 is TGTGCCAGCAGCAGGGGGGCGACAGGGGGCGCGTACGAAGAGCAGTACTTC.

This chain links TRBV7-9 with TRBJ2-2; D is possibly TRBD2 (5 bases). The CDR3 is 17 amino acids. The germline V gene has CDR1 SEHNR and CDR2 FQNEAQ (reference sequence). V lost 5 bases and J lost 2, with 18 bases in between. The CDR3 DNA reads TGTGCCAGCAGCACCCGGGATCCCCCAAAAAACACCGGGGAGCTGTTTTTT. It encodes CASSTRDPPKNTGELFF.

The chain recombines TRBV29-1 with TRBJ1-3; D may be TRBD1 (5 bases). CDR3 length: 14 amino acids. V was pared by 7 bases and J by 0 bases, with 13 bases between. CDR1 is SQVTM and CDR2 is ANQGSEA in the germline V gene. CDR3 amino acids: CSALGGDSGNTIYF. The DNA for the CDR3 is TGCAGCGCTCTAGGAGGGGACTCTGGAAACACCATATATTTT.

The CDR3, as DNA: TGCGCCAGCAGCTTGACCACAGGGACAGGGTCCCGCCTGGAAGCTTTCTTT. Protein product: CASSLTTGTGSRLEAFF. The chain employs TRBV5-1 and TRBJ1-1; 9 bases align to TRBD1. The CDR3 is 17 residues long. With V trimmed by 1 base and J by 8 bases, 15 bases remained unmatched. Germline CDR1 and CDR2: SGHRS and YFSETQ.

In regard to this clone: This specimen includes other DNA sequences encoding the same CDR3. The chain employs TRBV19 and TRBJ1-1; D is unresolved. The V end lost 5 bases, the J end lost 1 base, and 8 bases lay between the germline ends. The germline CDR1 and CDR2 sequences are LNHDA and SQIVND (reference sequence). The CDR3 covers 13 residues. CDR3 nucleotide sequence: TGTGCCAGTAGTGGTAGAGAGAACACTGAAGCTTTCTTT. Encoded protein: CASSGRENTEAFF.

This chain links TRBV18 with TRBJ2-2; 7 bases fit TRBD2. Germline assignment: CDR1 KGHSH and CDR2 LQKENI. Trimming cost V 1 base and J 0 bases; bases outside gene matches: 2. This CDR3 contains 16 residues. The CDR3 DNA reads TGTGCCAGCTCACCACGGGGGGGAACGAACACCGGGGAGCTGTTTTTT. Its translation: CASSPRGGTNTGELFF.

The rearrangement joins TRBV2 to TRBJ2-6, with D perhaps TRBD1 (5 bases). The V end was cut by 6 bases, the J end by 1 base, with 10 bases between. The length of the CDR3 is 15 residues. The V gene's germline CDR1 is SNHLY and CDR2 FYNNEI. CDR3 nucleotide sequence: TGTGCCAGCAGCAATCAGGGTTCTGGGGCCAACGTCCTGACTTTC. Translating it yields CASSNQGSGANVLTF.

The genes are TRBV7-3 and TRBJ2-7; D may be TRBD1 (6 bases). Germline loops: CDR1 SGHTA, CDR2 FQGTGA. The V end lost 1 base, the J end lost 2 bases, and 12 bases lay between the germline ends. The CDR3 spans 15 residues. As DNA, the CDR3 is TGTGCCAGCAGCTTAATGGTGGGGGACACCTACGAGCAGTACTTC. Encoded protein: CASSLMVGDTYEQYF.

CDR3 sequence reads: CASSVAVTPYEQYF. The CDR3 nucleotides read TGTGCCAGCAGCGTAGCGGTCACCCCCTACGAGCAGTACTTC. This chain links TRBV9 with TRBJ2-7; no definite D call. CDR3 size: 14 residues. Germline lookup yields CDR1 SGDLS and CDR2 YYNGEE. Trimming pared 0 bases from V and 2 bases from J, leaving 9 bases between.

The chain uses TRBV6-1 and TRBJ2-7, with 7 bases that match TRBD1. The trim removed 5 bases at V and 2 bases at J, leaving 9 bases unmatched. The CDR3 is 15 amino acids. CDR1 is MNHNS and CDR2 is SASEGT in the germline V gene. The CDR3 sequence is CASSIRDSETYEQYF. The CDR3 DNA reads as TGTGCCAGCAGTATCAGGGACAGTGAAACCTACGAGCAGTACTTC.

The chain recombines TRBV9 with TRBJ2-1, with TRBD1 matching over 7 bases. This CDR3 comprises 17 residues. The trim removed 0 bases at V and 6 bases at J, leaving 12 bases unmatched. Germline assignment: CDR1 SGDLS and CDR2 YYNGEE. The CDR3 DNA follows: TGTGCCAGCAGCGTAGCTGGGAGAGGGGGCTCGACCAATGAGCAGTTCTTC. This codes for CASSVAGRGGSTNEQFF.

Here the CDR3 DNA reads TGCAGTGCTAGCAGGGCCGGGGGCTACACCTTC. It translates to CSASRAGGYTF. The rearrangement links TRBV20-1 to TRBJ1-2; a weak D match, TRBD1 (5 bases). CDR3 length: 11 amino acids. Trimming took off 3 bases at V and 8 bases at J, with 10 bases between the two ends. CDR1 is DFQATT and CDR2 is SNEGSKA in the germline V gene (reference sequence).

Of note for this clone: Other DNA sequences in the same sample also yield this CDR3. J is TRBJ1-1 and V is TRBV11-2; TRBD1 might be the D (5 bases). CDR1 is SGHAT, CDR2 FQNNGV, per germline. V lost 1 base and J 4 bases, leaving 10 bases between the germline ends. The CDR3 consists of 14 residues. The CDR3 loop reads CASSLVRGGTEAFF. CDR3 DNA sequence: TGTGCCAGCAGCTTAGTTCGGGGGGGCACTGAAGCTTTCTTT. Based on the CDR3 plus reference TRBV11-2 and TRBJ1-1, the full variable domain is EAGVAQSPRYKIIEKRQSVAFWCNPISGHATLYWYQQILGQGPKLLIQFQNNGVVDDSQLPKDRFSAERLKGVDSTLKIQPAKLEDSAVYLCASSLVRGGTEAFFGQGTRLTVV.

CDR3 sequence (DNA): TGTGCCAGCAGCTTGAGGCTAGCGGGGTTTAATGAGCAGTTCTTC. As protein: CASSLRLAGFNEQFF. The chain carries TRBV5-4 and TRBJ2-1; TRBD2 aligns across 9 bases. Unmatched junction bases numbered 6, after V lost 1 base and J lost 7 bases. The CDR3 loop spans 15 amino acids. Germline V gene sequence: CDR1 SGHNT, CDR2 YYREEE (reference sequence).

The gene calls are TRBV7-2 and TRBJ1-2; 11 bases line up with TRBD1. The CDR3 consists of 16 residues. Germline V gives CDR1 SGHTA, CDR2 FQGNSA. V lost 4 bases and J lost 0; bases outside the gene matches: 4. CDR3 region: CASSSRTGGTNYGYTF. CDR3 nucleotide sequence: TGTGCCAGCAGCTCCCGGACAGGGGGCACTAACTATGGCTACACCTTC.

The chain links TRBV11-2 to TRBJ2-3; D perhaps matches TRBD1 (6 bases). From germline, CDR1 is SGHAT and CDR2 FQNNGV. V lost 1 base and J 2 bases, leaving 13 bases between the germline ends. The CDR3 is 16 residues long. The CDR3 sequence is CASSLVRGSNTDTQYF. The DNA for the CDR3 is TGTGCCAGCAGCTTAGTTAGGGGGTCAAACACAGATACGCAGTATTTT.

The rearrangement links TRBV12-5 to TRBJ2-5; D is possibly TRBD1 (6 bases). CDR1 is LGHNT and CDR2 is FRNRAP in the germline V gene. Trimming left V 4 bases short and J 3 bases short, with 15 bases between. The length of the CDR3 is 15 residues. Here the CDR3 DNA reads TGTGCTAGTGGTTGGGGGACGACAGGCAAAGAGACCCAGTACTTC. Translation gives CASGWGTTGKETQYF.

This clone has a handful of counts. CDR3 in DNA: TGCGCCAGCAGCTTAGGGGATCAATACGAGCAGTACTTC. Translating it yields CASSLGDQYEQYF. The chain joins TRBV5-1 to TRBJ2-7; a possible D gene is TRBD1 (5 bases). Germline loops: CDR1 SGHRS, CDR2 YFSETQ. The CDR3 loop spans 13 amino acids. V shed 2 bases and J shed 4 bases, with 10 bases lying between them.

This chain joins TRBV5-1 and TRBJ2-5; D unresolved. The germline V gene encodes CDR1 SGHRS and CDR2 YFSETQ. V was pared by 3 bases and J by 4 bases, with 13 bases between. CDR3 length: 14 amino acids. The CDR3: CASSSAGWAETQYF. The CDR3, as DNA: TGCGCCAGCAGCTCCGCCGGATGGGCAGAGACCCAGTACTTC.

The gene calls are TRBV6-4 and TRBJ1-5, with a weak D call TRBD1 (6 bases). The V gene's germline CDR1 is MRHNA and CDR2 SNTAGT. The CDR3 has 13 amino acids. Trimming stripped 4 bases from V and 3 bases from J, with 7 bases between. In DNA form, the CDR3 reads TGTGCCAGCAGTGGGACAGTCAATCAGCCCCAGCATTTT. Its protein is CASSGTVNQPQHF.

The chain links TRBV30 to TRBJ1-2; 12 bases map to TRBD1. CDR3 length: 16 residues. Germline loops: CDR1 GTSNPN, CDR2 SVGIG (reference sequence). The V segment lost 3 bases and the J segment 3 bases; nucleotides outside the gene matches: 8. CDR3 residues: CAWSAGGTGGDYGYTF. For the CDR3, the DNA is TGTGCCTGGAGCGCCGGTGGGACAGGGGGCGACTATGGCTACACCTTC.

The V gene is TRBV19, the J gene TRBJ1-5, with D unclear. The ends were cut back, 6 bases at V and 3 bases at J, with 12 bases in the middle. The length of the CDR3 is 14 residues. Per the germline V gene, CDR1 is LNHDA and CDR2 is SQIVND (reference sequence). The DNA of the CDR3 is TGTGCCAGTAGCGGAGACGGAATCAATCAGCCCCAGCATTTT. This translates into CASSGDGINQPQHF.

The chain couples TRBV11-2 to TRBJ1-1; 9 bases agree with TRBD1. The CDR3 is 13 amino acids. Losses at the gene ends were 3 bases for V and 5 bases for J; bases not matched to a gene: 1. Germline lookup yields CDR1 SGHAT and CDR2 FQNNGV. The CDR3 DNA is TGTGCCAGCAGCTTGGACAGGGGAACTGAAGCTTTCTTT. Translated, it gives CASSLDRGTEAFF.

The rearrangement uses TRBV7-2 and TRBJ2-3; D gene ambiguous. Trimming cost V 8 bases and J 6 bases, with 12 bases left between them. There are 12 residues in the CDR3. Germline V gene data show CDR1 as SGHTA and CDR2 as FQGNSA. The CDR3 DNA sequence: TGTGCCAGCGGGCCTCGCCGGGATACGCAGTATTTT. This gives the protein CASGPRRDTQYF.

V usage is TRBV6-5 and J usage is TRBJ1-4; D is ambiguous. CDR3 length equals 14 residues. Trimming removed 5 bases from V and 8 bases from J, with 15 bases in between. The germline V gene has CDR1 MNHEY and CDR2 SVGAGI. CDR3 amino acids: CASSRTRGGEKLFF. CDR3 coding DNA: TGTGCCAGCAGTCGTACACGGGGTGGGGAAAAACTGTTTTTT.

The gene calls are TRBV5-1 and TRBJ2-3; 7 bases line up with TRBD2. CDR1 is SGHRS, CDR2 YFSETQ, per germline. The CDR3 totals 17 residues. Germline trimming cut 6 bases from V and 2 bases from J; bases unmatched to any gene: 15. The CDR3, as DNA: TGCGCCAGCACCTTTTCGGTCGGGCGGGGGACCACAGATACGCAGTATTTT. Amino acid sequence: CASTFSVGRGTTDTQYF.